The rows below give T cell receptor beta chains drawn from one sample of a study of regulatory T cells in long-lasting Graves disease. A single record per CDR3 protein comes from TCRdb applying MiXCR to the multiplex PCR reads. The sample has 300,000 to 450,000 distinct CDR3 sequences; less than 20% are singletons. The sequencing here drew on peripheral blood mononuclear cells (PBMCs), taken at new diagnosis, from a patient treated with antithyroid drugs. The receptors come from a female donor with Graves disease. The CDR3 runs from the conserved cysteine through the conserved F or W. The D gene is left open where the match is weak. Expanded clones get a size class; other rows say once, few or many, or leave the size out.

TGCAGTGCTAGACCGGACGGAAATCAGCCCCAGCATTTT	CSARPDGNQPQHF	TRBJ1-5	.	many	TRBV20-1
TGTGCCAGCAGGAAGTGGACTACCTACAATGAGCAGTTCTTC	CASRKWTTYNEQFF	TRBJ2-1	.	.	TRBV6-2/TRBV6-3
TGTGCCAGCAGCTTAGGGACTAGCGGGAGGCCGCATACGCAGTATTTT	CASSLGTSGRPHTQYF	TRBJ2-3	TRBD2	.	TRBV7-2
TGTGCCATCAGTGAGAAAACAGGGGTTGGTTCCTACAATGAGCAGTTCTTC	CAISEKTGVGSYNEQFF	TRBJ2-1	TRBD1	many	TRBV10-3
TGTGCCAGCAGCGTAGTACCCACCGCGGGGGACAATGAGCAGTTCTTC	CASSVVPTAGDNEQFF	TRBJ2-1	TRBD2	few	TRBV9
TGTGCCAGCAGCCCCAGGACAGGGGGCCAAGAGACCCAGTACTTC	CASSPRTGGQETQYF	TRBJ2-5	TRBD1	.	TRBV2
TGCGCCAGCAGCTCTAACAGGGGCGGAAACACCATATATTTT	CASSSNRGGNTIYF	TRBJ1-3	TRBD1	many	TRBV5-1
TGTGCCAGCCTAGGGCAGGGTCGGGCGGGCAACTATGGCTACACCTTC	CASLGQGRAGNYGYTF	TRBJ1-2	.	many	TRBV12-3/TRBV12-4
TGCAGTGCTAGAGACGACGGGGGGTTCGACAATGAGCAGTTCTTC	CSARDDGGFDNEQFF	TRBJ2-1	TRBD2	many	TRBV20-1
TGTGCCAGCAGTTCGACAGGTGGTGGTTCACCCCTCCACTTT	CASSSTGGGSPLHF	TRBJ1-6	.	many	TRBV12-3/TRBV12-4
TGCGCCAGCAGCTTGGATGTCCCCCCAGAGACCCAGTACTTC	CASSLDVPPETQYF	TRBJ2-5	.	.	TRBV5-1
TGTGCCAGCAGCCCGGGACAGGGGTACGAGCAGTACTTC	CASSPGQGYEQYF	TRBJ2-7	TRBD1	many	TRBV28
TGTGCCAGCAGCCCCAGGACTAGCGGGATACCCTACGAGCAGTACTTC	CASSPRTSGIPYEQYF	TRBJ2-7	TRBD2	.	TRBV7-6